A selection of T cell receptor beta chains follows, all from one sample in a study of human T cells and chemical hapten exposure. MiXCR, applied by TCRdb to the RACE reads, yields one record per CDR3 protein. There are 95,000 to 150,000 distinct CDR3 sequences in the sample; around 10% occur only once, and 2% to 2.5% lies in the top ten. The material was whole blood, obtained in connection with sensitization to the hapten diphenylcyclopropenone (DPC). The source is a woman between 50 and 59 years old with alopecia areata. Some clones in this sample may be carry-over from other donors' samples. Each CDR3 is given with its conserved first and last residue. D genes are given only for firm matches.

CDR3 protein: CASSLGLGGGQPQHF
J gene: TRBJ1-5
D gene: -
V gene: TRBV18

CDR3 protein: CSVPAGGLYTDTQYF
J gene: TRBJ2-3
D gene: TRBD2
V gene: TRBV29-1

CDR3 protein: CASSHHSGGAGDTQYF
J gene: TRBJ2-3
D gene: TRBD2
V gene: TRBV3-1

CDR3 protein: CASSSGTEATNEKLFF
J gene: TRBJ1-4
D gene: -
V gene: TRBV5-6

CDR3 protein: CAAAGTGATGELFF
J gene: TRBJ2-2
D gene: TRBD1
V gene: TRBV10-3

CDR3 protein: CASSFALLCTDTQYF
J gene: TRBJ2-3
D gene: -
V gene: TRBV7-2

CDR3 protein: CASSLEGGSRNIQYF
J gene: TRBJ2-4
D gene: -
V gene: TRBV7-2

CDR3 protein: CASSLSGQSTDTQYF
J gene: TRBJ2-3
D gene: -
V gene: TRBV7-6

CDR3 protein: CAWSVSSLTYEQYF
J gene: TRBJ2-7
D gene: -
V gene: TRBV30

CDR3 protein: CASSWAGILGNEQFF
J gene: TRBJ2-1
D gene: -
V gene: TRBV7-6

CDR3 protein: CSVEREGTLEQYF
J gene: TRBJ2-7
D gene: TRBD2
V gene: TRBV29-1

CDR3 protein: CAIGDRNTEAFF
J gene: TRBJ1-1
D gene: TRBD1
V gene: TRBV10-3

CDR3 protein: CASSLQGGPQETQYF
J gene: TRBJ2-5
D gene: TRBD1
V gene: TRBV5-1

CDR3 protein: CATSPGGSWSYEQYF
J gene: TRBJ2-7
D gene: TRBD1
V gene: TRBV15

CDR3 protein: CASNLGGSTGELFF
J gene: TRBJ2-2
D gene: -
V gene: TRBV3-1

CDR3 protein: CASSYGTRPARGTEAFF
J gene: TRBJ1-1
D gene: -
V gene: TRBV7-8

CDR3 protein: CATSSLADLGTDTQYF
J gene: TRBJ2-3
D gene: -
V gene: TRBV15

CDR3 protein: CASNPSGDYNEQFF
J gene: TRBJ2-1
D gene: -
V gene: TRBV12-3/TRBV12-4

CDR3 protein: CSVEDWNTEAFF
J gene: TRBJ1-1
D gene: -
V gene: TRBV29-1

CDR3 protein: CASSQDRDEQYF
J gene: TRBJ2-7
D gene: -
V gene: TRBV4-2

CDR3 protein: CSGTDNTEAFF
J gene: TRBJ1-1
D gene: -
V gene: TRBV29-1

CDR3 protein: CSARDGAASSYNSPLHF
J gene: TRBJ1-6
D gene: -
V gene: TRBV20-1

CDR3 protein: CASSLATGSDTQYF
J gene: TRBJ2-3
D gene: -
V gene: TRBV5-1

CDR3 protein: CASSDSVGSSYNEQFF
J gene: TRBJ2-1
D gene: -
V gene: TRBV6-4

CDR3 protein: CSARGGAVNSYEQYF
J gene: TRBJ2-7
D gene: -
V gene: TRBV20-1

CDR3 protein: CASSQLAGDDDIQYF
J gene: TRBJ2-4
D gene: TRBD2
V gene: TRBV4-3

CDR3 protein: CASSPTPHRVGNTEAFF
J gene: TRBJ1-1
D gene: -
V gene: TRBV28

CDR3 protein: CASSVHTGDGYTF
J gene: TRBJ1-2
D gene: -
V gene: TRBV12-3/TRBV12-4

CDR3 protein: CASRSLRPLANYGYTF
J gene: TRBJ1-2
D gene: -
V gene: TRBV28

CDR3 protein: CATRVGTEAFF
J gene: TRBJ1-1
D gene: -
V gene: TRBV5-1

CDR3 protein: CASSLGGGKTEAFF
J gene: TRBJ1-1
D gene: -
V gene: TRBV7-8

CDR3 protein: CASSYSTTGMKSNQPQRF
J gene: TRBJ1-5
D gene: -
V gene: TRBV6-2/TRBV6-3

CDR3 protein: CASSPTIPNTEAFF
J gene: TRBJ1-1
D gene: -
V gene: TRBV6-1

CDR3 protein: CASSAGTGTYEQYF
J gene: TRBJ2-7
D gene: TRBD1
V gene: TRBV6-1

CDR3 protein: CSARDKGRGNTGELFF
J gene: TRBJ2-2
D gene: TRBD2
V gene: TRBV20-1

CDR3 protein: CASSFSGSGTDTQYF
J gene: TRBJ2-3
D gene: TRBD2
V gene: TRBV12-3/TRBV12-4

CDR3 protein: CASSIYSFNTEAFF
J gene: TRBJ1-1
D gene: -
V gene: TRBV5-6

CDR3 protein: CASSPQGPAREKLFF
J gene: TRBJ1-4
D gene: -
V gene: TRBV7-9

CDR3 protein: CASSNTGTGLYGYTF
J gene: TRBJ1-2
D gene: TRBD1
V gene: TRBV6-2/TRBV6-3

CDR3 protein: CASSLANQRGYTF
J gene: TRBJ1-2
D gene: -
V gene: TRBV7-2

CDR3 protein: CASSFIGGHTQYF
J gene: TRBJ2-3
D gene: -
V gene: TRBV12-3/TRBV12-4

CDR3 protein: CASSEGTSPNYGYTF
J gene: TRBJ1-2
D gene: -
V gene: TRBV6-1

CDR3 protein: CASSQDHGARVTDTQYF
J gene: TRBJ2-3
D gene: -
V gene: TRBV4-3

CDR3 protein: CASSTGRAGRDEQFF
J gene: TRBJ2-1
D gene: TRBD2
V gene: TRBV5-4

CDR3 protein: CASSFGQIENIQYF
J gene: TRBJ2-4
D gene: -
V gene: TRBV12-3/TRBV12-4

CDR3 protein: CASSYHRTRGPLYEQYF
J gene: TRBJ2-7
D gene: -
V gene: TRBV6-2/TRBV6-3

CDR3 protein: CASSQDARGMEQYF
J gene: TRBJ2-7
D gene: -
V gene: TRBV3-1

CDR3 protein: CASSQSDSHNSPLHF
J gene: TRBJ1-6
D gene: -
V gene: TRBV3-1

CDR3 protein: CASSQDHGSGRLTDTQYF
J gene: TRBJ2-3
D gene: TRBD2
V gene: TRBV3-1

CDR3 protein: CASSRTSGASYNEQFF
J gene: TRBJ2-1
D gene: TRBD2
V gene: TRBV28

CDR3 protein: CASSSYRGRDSYEQYF
J gene: TRBJ2-7
D gene: TRBD1
V gene: TRBV14

CDR3 protein: CASSGDRMNTEAFF
J gene: TRBJ1-1
D gene: TRBD1
V gene: TRBV6-2/TRBV6-3

CDR3 protein: CASSYGTNQETQYF
J gene: TRBJ2-5
D gene: TRBD2
V gene: TRBV6-5

CDR3 protein: CASSLGLAFPYEQYF
J gene: TRBJ2-7
D gene: -
V gene: TRBV28

CDR3 protein: CASSQSGNYGYTF
J gene: TRBJ1-2
D gene: -
V gene: TRBV16

CDR3 protein: CASSLDTRRRRSGSNVLTF
J gene: TRBJ2-6
D gene: -
V gene: TRBV7-2

CDR3 protein: CASSIRTGTYEQYF
J gene: TRBJ2-7
D gene: -
V gene: TRBV5-1

CDR3 protein: CSVPRQGTNHGYTF
J gene: TRBJ1-2
D gene: TRBD1
V gene: TRBV29-1

CDR3 protein: CASSLGREGTDTQYF
J gene: TRBJ2-3
D gene: -
V gene: TRBV13

CDR3 protein: CSGTRTSVGGELFF
J gene: TRBJ2-2
D gene: TRBD2
V gene: TRBV29-1